This TCR beta chain was obtained from a study of beta chain features in type 1 diabetes. At the level of the study: The study found patients and healthy donors alike in age, gender and cell yields. Study-level results: A greater similarity of naive, central memory and Treg TCRB repertoires was seen among patients than among healthy donors.

The V gene lost 1 base and the J gene lost 8 bases, with 14 bases spanning the gap. The CDR3 totals 14 residues. Per the germline V gene, CDR1 is SGHTA and CDR2 is FQGNSA. Expressed TCRB transcripts got sequenced, as all isolated RNA was reverse transcribed. The data were produced by immunoSEQ multiplex PCR, yet TCRdb's version contains in-frame clones alone and is incomplete. The sample records under 350,000 clones, approximately 8.1% being singletons. Donors contributed one heparinised blood draw apiece, averaging about 110 mL. In this sample, this clone turned up a few times. Its antigen is unknown.

This sequence was found in a woman in her late teens or twenties in good health. V usage is TRBV7-2 and J usage is TRBJ1-2; D remains unclear. Sample: central memory CD4+ T cells from blood. The CDR3 coding sequence is TGTGCCAGCAGCTTAGGGCTCGAGGCACGAGGCTACACCTTC. This codes for CASSLGLEARGYTF.